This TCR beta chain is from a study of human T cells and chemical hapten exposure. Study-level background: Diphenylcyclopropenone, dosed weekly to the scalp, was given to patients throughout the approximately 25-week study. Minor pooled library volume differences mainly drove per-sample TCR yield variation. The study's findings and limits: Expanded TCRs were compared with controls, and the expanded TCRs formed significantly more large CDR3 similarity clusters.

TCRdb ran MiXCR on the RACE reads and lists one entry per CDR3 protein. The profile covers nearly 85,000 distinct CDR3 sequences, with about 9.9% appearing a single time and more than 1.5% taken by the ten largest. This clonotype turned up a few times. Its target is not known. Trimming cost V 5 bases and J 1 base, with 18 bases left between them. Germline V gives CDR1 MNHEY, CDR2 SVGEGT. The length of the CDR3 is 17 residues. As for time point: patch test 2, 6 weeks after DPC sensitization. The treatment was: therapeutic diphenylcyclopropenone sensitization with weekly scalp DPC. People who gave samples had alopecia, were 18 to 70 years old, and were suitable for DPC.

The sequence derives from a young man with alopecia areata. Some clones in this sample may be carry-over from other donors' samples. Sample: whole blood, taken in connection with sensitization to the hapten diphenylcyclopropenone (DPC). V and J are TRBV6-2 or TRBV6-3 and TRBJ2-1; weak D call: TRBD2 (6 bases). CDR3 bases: TGTGCCAGCAGTAGACGTTTAGCGGCCGGTTCCTACAATGAGCAGTTCTTC. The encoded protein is CASSRRLAAGSYNEQFF.